This T cell receptor beta chain comes out of a study of identical twins. Through template switching, a universal primer site was introduced, and the cDNA contained unique molecular identifiers. MiXCR was run by TCRdb on the 5' RACE reads, yielding one entry per CDR3 protein. The table lists 700,000 to 950,000 distinct CDR3 sequences, approximately 13% of them singletons. Each donor was a healthy Caucasian. Germline assignment: CDR1 MNHEY and CDR2 SMNVEV (reference sequence). The V segment lost 6 bases and the J segment 1 base; nucleotides outside the gene matches: 9. There are 17 residues in the CDR3. These data were also reused for a study on yellow fever vaccine responses in identical twins.

This TCR was sampled from a woman aged 18-30 years in good health. What was sequenced was PBMCs. The rearrangement joins TRBV27 to TRBJ2-4; 10 positions agree with TRBD1. The CDR3 nucleotides are TGTGCCAGCAGACTGAGACAGGGGGCTTCTGCCAAAAACATTCAGTACTTC. Its protein product is CASRLRQGASAKNIQYF.